This T cell receptor beta chain was captured in a study of blood T cell repertoires in COVID-19. As for the study in general: Acute-phase and convalescent COVID-19 samples originated in the United States, Italy and Spain. T cells, B-cell-depleted T cells, or PBMCs supplied cDNA or gDNA.

Worth noting for this clone: This specimen includes other DNA sequences encoding the same CDR3.

Per the original data handling: Amplifying reference gene primers gave estimates of nucleated cell counts. Using immunoSEQ multiplex PCR, the repertoire was profiled, and TCRdb retains in-frame clones only, with some absent. V, J and clone size derive from that table, while D and trimming were established from the DNA sequence. This sample carries fewer than 250,000 clones, approximately 83% of them seen once, and the ten largest clones take more than 5.5%. J gave up 6 bases and V 3 bases, and 6 bases lay outside the gene matches. The CDR3 contains 15 residues. CDR1 is KGHSH, CDR2 LQKENI, per germline.

The V and J genes are TRBV18 and TRBJ1-5; the match to TRBD1 covers 9 bases. This receptor was taken from a human donor in a cohort sampled during active COVID-19. The source material was peripheral blood. The CDR3 sequence is CASSPGQGTGQPQHF. The CDR3 DNA sequence: TGTGCCAGCTCACCGGGACAGGGAACAGGTCAGCCCCAGCATTTT.